This passage covers 20 T cell receptor beta chains from one sample sequenced in a study of blood T cell repertoires in COVID-19. The method was immunoSEQ multiplex PCR; TCRdb's version includes in-frame clones alone and lacks a portion of them. This sample carries roughly 250,000 clones, around 86% of them seen once, and the ten largest clones take under 15%. Sequenced input: peripheral blood. The source of these receptors is a woman in her sixties with active or convalescent COVID-19.

Many counts were recorded for this clone. The chain is built from TRBV9 and TRBJ2-7, with 7 positions matching TRBD2. The CDR3 is made up of 13 amino acids. V trimming: 7 bases; J trimming: 3 bases; junction bases outside the gene matches: 7. From germline, CDR1 is SGDLS and CDR2 YYNGEE. The CDR3 protein is CASGSGTNYEQYF. The CDR3, as DNA: TGTGCCAGCGGATCCGGGACTAACTACGAGCAGTACTTC.

This chain connects TRBV11-2 to TRBJ1-2, with 10 bases matching TRBD1. There are 15 residues in the CDR3. The J segment lost 6 bases and the V segment lost 0 bases, leaving 4 bases of the junction unmatched. Germline CDR1 and CDR2: SGHAT and FQNNGV. The DNA for the CDR3 is TGTGCCAGCAGCTTAGATAGGGACAGGGGCGATGGCTACACCTTC. This codes for CASSLDRDRGDGYTF.

As concerns this clone: One end of the junction varies from germline; a read error may be responsible. The CDR3 DNA follows: TGTGCCCGCAGCGCCGGGGGGGGGCGGCAGCCCCAGCATTTT. Its protein is CARSAGGGRQPQHF. The gene calls are TRBV6-5 and TRBJ1-5, with a possible D match to TRBD1 (6 bases). Germline V gene lookup returns CDR1 MNHEY and CDR2 SVGAGI. The CDR3 runs to 14 residues.

The chain couples TRBV29-1 to TRBJ2-3, with 11 positions matching TRBD2. With V trimmed by 7 bases and J by 6 bases, 9 bases remained unmatched. Germline V lookup: CDR1 SQVTM, CDR2 ANQGSEA. The CDR3 covers 14 residues. CDR3 bases: TGCAGCGCAACTCGACTAGCGGGGCCCGATACGCAGTATTTT. Protein product: CSATRLAGPDTQYF.

The chain employs TRBV30 and TRBJ1-6; 9 positions match TRBD1. V lost 1 base and J lost 10; bases outside the gene matches: 2. Per germline, CDR1 GTSNPN and CDR2 SVGIG (reference sequence). The CDR3 consists of 13 residues. CDR3 DNA: TGTGCCTGGAGTGGGGACAGGGACTCACCCCTCCACTTT. Its translation: CAWSGDRDSPLHF. The whole variable domain, filled in from reference TRBV30 and TRBJ1-6, reads SQTIHQWPATLVQPVGSPLSLECTVEGTSNPNLYWYRQAAGRGLQLLFYSVGIGQISSEVPQNLSASRPQDRQFILSSKKLLLSDSGFYLCAWSGDRDSPLHFGNGTRLTVT.

The V call is TRBV6-5, the J call TRBJ2-7, with 7 nucleotides matching TRBD1. This CDR3 contains 14 residues. Trimming at V came to 2 bases and at J to 1 base, leaving 2 bases not matched to a gene. The germline V gene has CDR1 MNHEY and CDR2 SVGAGI. The CDR3 sequence: CASSYRGPSYEQYF. DNA for the CDR3: TGTGCCAGCAGTTACAGGGGGCCATCCTACGAGCAGTACTTC.

The V gene is TRBV18, the J gene TRBJ2-7, with 9 bases identical to TRBD1. Trimming removed 3 bases from V and 2 bases from J; junction bases left unmatched: 8. CDR3 length: 16 residues. Per the germline V gene, CDR1 is KGHSH and CDR2 is LQKENI. CDR3 sequence (DNA): TGTGCCAGCTCACCCCTTACAGGGGGCGCCGCCTACGAGCAGTACTTC. Its translation is CASSPLTGGAAYEQYF.

The gene calls are TRBV10-2 and TRBJ1-5; TRBD1 agrees at 8 bases. This CDR3 is 16 amino acids long. Germline loops: CDR1 WSHSY, CDR2 SAAADI. The V and J ends lost 0 bases and 6 bases, in that order; junction bases with no gene match: 7. The CDR3 sequence: CASSESSGQGAQPQHF. For the CDR3, the DNA is TGCGCCAGCAGTGAGTCTAGCGGGCAGGGGGCTCAGCCCCAGCATTTT.

CDR3 in DNA: TGCGCCAGCAGCTTGGCGGAAGGGGCTGCTGGCTACGAGCAGTACTTC. This codes for CASSLAEGAAGYEQYF. J is TRBJ2-7 and V is TRBV5-1, with D possibly TRBD1 on 5 matching bases. The V end lost 0 bases, the J end lost 3 bases, and 16 bases lay between the germline ends. Germline CDR1 and CDR2: SGHRS and YFSETQ. This CDR3 region has 16 residues. Full variable domain (rest looked up from reference TRBV5-1 and TRBJ2-7): KAGVTQTPRYLIKTRGQQVTLSCSPISGHRSVSWYQQTPGQGLQFLFEYFSETQRNKGNFPGRFSGRQFSNSRSEMNVSTLELGDSALYLCASSLAEGAAGYEQYFGPGTRLTVT.

The table lists this clone with a few counts. The gene calls are TRBV2 and TRBJ2-5; D unclear. In germline, CDR1 is SNHLY, CDR2 FYNNEI. The CDR3 is made up of 13 amino acids. Trimming pared 7 bases from V and 2 bases from J, leaving 11 bases between. CDR3 bases: TGTGCCAGCAAGCCGGTCCTACAAGAGACCCAGTACTTC. Its translation: CASKPVLQETQYF.

In its sample, this clone was seen a few times. The V gene is TRBV5-4, the J gene TRBJ2-5, with D possibly matching TRBD1 (6 bases). From germline, CDR1 is SGHNT and CDR2 YYREEE (reference sequence). The CDR3 runs 16 residues. V dropped 0 bases and J dropped 2 bases, with 14 bases sitting between them. This chain's CDR3 is CASSLDGRGPQETQYF. The CDR3 region has the DNA TGTGCCAGCAGCTTGGATGGCAGGGGCCCGCAAGAGACCCAGTACTTC.

The gene calls are TRBV2 and TRBJ1-6; TRBD1 aligns across 10 bases. Germline V gene data show CDR1 as SNHLY and CDR2 as FYNNEI. J was trimmed by 7 bases and V by 6 bases; bases with no gene match: 0. The CDR3 runs to 13 residues. CDR3 region: CASRGQGNSPLHF. In DNA form, the CDR3 reads TGTGCCAGCAGGGGACAGGGGAATTCACCCCTCCACTTT. The variable domain in full, completed from reference TRBV2 and TRBJ1-6, reads EPEVTQTPSHQVTQMGQEVILRCVPISNHLYFYWYRQILGQKVEFLVSFYNNEISEKSEIFDDQFSVERPDGSNFTLKIRSTKLEDSAMYFCASRGQGNSPLHFGNGTRLTVT.

The chain has TRBV28 and TRBJ1-6; 8 positions agree with TRBD1. The V segment lost 7 bases and the J segment 7 bases; nucleotides outside the gene matches: 6. Germline CDR1 MDHEN, CDR2 SYDVKM. CDR3 length: 14 residues. In DNA, the CDR3 is TGTGCCAGCACTACAAGACAGGGGAATTCACCCCTCCACTTT. Translation: CASTTRQGNSPLHF.

The J gene is TRBJ1-3, the V gene TRBV7-8, with 8 bases lining up with TRBD1. The V gene end was trimmed by 1 base and the J gene end by 2 bases; junction bases not matched to a gene: 7. Germline loops: CDR1 SGHVS, CDR2 FQNEAQ. This CDR3 has 17 amino acids. The CDR3 DNA follows: TGTGCCAGCAGCTTAGGGGGGACAGGAGGAACTGGAAACACCATATATTTT. Its protein is CASSLGGTGGTGNTIYF.

This chain links TRBV7-8 with TRBJ2-7; 8 nucleotides agree with TRBD2. V shed 5 bases and J 3 bases; nucleotides not matched to a gene: 12. This CDR3 is 16 amino acids long. Germline assignment: CDR1 SGHVS and CDR2 FQNEAQ. In nucleotides, the CDR3 is TGTGCCAGCAGCCACGGGGGGGACATATGGTACTACGAGCAGTACTTC. It yields the protein CASSHGGDIWYYEQYF. The variable domain in full, with the rest retrieved from reference TRBV7-8 and TRBJ2-7, is GAGVSQSPRYKVAKRGQDVALRCDPISGHVSLFWYQQALGQGPEFLTYFQNEAQLDKSGLPSDRFFAERPEGSVSTLKIQRTQQEDSAVYLCASSHGGDIWYYEQYFGPGTRLTVT.

The chain employs TRBV27 and TRBJ1-2; TRBD1 agrees at 8 bases. CDR1 MNHEY and CDR2 SMNVEV come from the germline V gene (reference sequence). CDR3 length: 13 residues. J was trimmed by 7 bases and V by 5 bases; bases with no gene match: 6. The CDR3 coding sequence is TGTGCCAGCAGTCCCCAGGGGGCGGGTGGCTACACCTTC. Protein product: CASSPQGAGGYTF.

The V gene is TRBV7-8, the J gene TRBJ2-5, with 8 bases identical to TRBD2. This CDR3 is built from 15 residues. Unmatched junction bases numbered 9, after V lost 4 bases and J lost 5 bases. CDR1 SGHVS and CDR2 FQNEAQ come from the germline V gene. The CDR3 is CASSSTRGVGETQYF. The CDR3 DNA sequence: TGTGCCAGCAGCTCAACGCGGGGGGTGGGTGAGACCCAGTACTTC.

The CDR3 sequence: CASSQDRGRSYEQYF. The CDR3 coding sequence is TGCGCCAGCAGCCAGGACAGGGGCCGTTCCTACGAGCAGTACTTC. This chain joins TRBV4-1 and TRBJ2-7; 9 bases are shared with TRBD1. V dropped 3 bases and J dropped 1; count of bases not matched to a gene: 4. The CDR3 loop spans 15 amino acids. The germline V gene encodes CDR1 MGHRA and CDR2 YSYEKL.

In this sample, this clone turned up a few times. This sequence joins TRBV7-9 and TRBJ2-7; D is possibly TRBD2 (5 bases). Germline values: CDR1 SEHNR, CDR2 FQNEAQ (reference sequence). The V and J ends lost 1 base and 1 base respectively, with 11 bases between them. CDR3 length equals 15 residues. For the CDR3, the DNA is TGTGCCAGCAGCTTAGGCCGGGGTACATCCTACGAGCAGTACTTC. It encodes CASSLGRGTSYEQYF.

This rearrangement joins TRBV18 to TRBJ2-3; a weak D match, TRBD2 (7 bases). This CDR3 region has 17 residues. From germline, CDR1 is KGHSH and CDR2 LQKENI. Trimming stripped 2 bases from V and 1 base from J, with 16 bases between. This CDR3 is CASSPLSRGGGTDTQYF. CDR3 DNA: TGTGCCAGCTCACCATTATCGAGGGGGGGAGGCACAGATACGCAGTATTTT.